This T cell receptor beta chain was sequenced in a study of early stage breast cancer tumors. Study overall: About eight ER+/PR+/HER2- tumors were invasive ductal; a few were invasive lobular. Average read coverage per sample was 7.5 to 10-fold.

Germline CDR1 reads KGHSH; CDR2 reads LQKENI. V lost 1 base and J 8 bases, leaving 11 bases between the germline ends. There are 13 residues in the CDR3. Comments on this clone: Its target is not known.

The repertoire was sequenced with immunoSEQ multiplex PCR; TCRdb's copy has only in-frame clones and lacks some. This table has 45,000 to 65,000 clones, around four fifths appearing once. Study results and caveats: Unsorted bulk genomic DNA sequencing lacked pairing and functional marker data.

The sequencing input was blood. The chain recombines TRBV18 with TRBJ1-2; unclear D gene. This sequence was found in a person aged 40 to 49 with breast cancer. CDR3 protein: CASSPLLREGYTF. CDR3 coding DNA: TGTGCCAGCTCACCACTGCTGAGGGAGGGCTACACCTTC.